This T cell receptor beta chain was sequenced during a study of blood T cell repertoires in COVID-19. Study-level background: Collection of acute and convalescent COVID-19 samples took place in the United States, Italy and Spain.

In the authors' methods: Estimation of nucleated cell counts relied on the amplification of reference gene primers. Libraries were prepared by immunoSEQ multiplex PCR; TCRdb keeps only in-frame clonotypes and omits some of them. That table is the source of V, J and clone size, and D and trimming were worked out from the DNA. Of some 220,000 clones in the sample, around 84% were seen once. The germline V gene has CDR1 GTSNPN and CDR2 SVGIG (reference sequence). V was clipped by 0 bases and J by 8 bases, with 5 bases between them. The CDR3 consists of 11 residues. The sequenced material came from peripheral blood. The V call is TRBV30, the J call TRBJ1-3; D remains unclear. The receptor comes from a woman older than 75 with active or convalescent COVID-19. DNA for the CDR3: TGTGCCTGGAGTGTCGGAGACACCATATATTTT. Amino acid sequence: CAWSVGDTIYF.